The next 10 T cell receptor beta chains were all read from a single sample in a study of shared clonotypes between healthy human individuals. CD8 cells regarded as naive lacked CD45RO, were positively chosen for CCR7, and omitted terminally differentiated effector memory CD45RA+ cells. Using immunoSEQ multiplex PCR, the repertoire was profiled, and TCRdb retains in-frame clones only, with some absent. The repertoire holds millions of clones, with over 85% as singletons. Sequencing used naive CD8+ T cells sorted from blood. These receptors all stem from a man in his late teens or twenties in good health.

The chain employs TRBV10-3 and TRBJ2-5; 7 bases line up with TRBD2. The V and J ends lost 8 bases and 1 base, in that order; junction bases with no gene match: 1. The CDR3 totals 12 residues. From germline, CDR1 is ENHRY and CDR2 SYGVKD. CDR3 in amino acids: CAIGRVQETQYF. CDR3 sequence (DNA): TGTGCCATCGGGAGGGTCCAAGAGACCCAGTACTTC.

The gene calls are TRBV7-9 and TRBJ1-1; D gene ambiguous. V lost 2 bases and J 2 bases, leaving 9 bases between the germline ends. Per germline, CDR1 SEHNR and CDR2 FQNEAQ (reference sequence). The CDR3 is 14 amino acids. The CDR3 reads CASSLILGNTEAFF. The DNA of the CDR3 is TGTGCCAGCAGCTTAATCTTAGGAAACACTGAAGCTTTCTTT.

J is TRBJ2-3 and V is TRBV4-1; 7 bases align to TRBD2. Trimming removed 2 bases from V and 3 bases from J; junction bases left unmatched: 8. CDR1 is MGHRA, CDR2 YSYEKL, per germline. This CDR3 has 16 residues. CDR3 sequence: CASSQTWEGLTDTQYF. The CDR3 bases are TGCGCCAGCAGCCAAACTTGGGAGGGGTTGACAGATACGCAGTATTTT.

The chain couples TRBV6-1 to TRBJ2-7, with 8 positions matching TRBD2. The CDR3 runs 15 residues. V lost 2 bases, J lost 2 bases, and 5 bases stayed unmatched. Germline V gene sequence: CDR1 MNHNS, CDR2 SASEGT. The CDR3 DNA sequence: TGTGCCAGCAGTGAACAGGCGGGAGGAGCCTACGAGCAGTACTTC. The encoded protein is CASSEQAGGAYEQYF.

The chain couples TRBV14 to TRBJ1-2; D gene unclear. V lost 4 bases and J 0 bases, leaving 6 bases between the germline ends. The germline V gene encodes CDR1 SGHDN and CDR2 FVKESK. CDR3 size: 13 residues. The CDR3 spells CASSPIPNYGYTF. The DNA of the CDR3 is TGTGCCAGCAGCCCGATACCTAACTATGGCTACACCTTC.

The chain links TRBV7-9 to TRBJ2-7, with 7 positions matching TRBD1. This CDR3 region has 14 residues. Germline V gene sequence: CDR1 SEHNR, CDR2 FQNEAQ (reference sequence). J was trimmed by 6 bases and V by 0 bases; bases with no gene match: 5. CDR3 region: CASSLAPTGAEQYF. The CDR3 DNA reads as TGTGCCAGCAGCTTAGCCCCTACAGGGGCCGAGCAGTACTTC.

This sequence joins TRBV27 and TRBJ2-1, with 8 positions matching TRBD2. CDR3 length equals 18 residues. Germline V gene lookup returns CDR1 MNHEY and CDR2 SMNVEV (reference sequence). The J segment lost 5 bases and the V segment lost 5 bases, leaving 17 bases of the junction unmatched. This CDR3 reads CASSPISPLGRDNNEQFF. CDR3 DNA: TGTGCCAGCAGTCCAATATCTCCACTCGGGAGGGACAACAATGAGCAGTTCTTC.

CDR3 amino acids: CASSPLAANYGYTF. DNA for the CDR3: TGCGCCAGCAGTCCCCTCGCGGCTAACTATGGCTACACCTTC. V is TRBV4-1 and J is TRBJ1-2; D remains unclear. Per the germline V gene, CDR1 is MGHRA and CDR2 is YSYEKL. The CDR3 covers 14 residues. The V and J ends lost 6 bases and 0 bases respectively, with 11 bases between them.

V is TRBV7-9 and J is TRBJ2-1, with TRBD1 as a possible D gene (6 bases). Germline V CDR1 and CDR2: SEHNR, FQNEAQ (reference sequence). Trimming pared 3 bases from V and 2 bases from J, leaving 11 bases between. The CDR3 contains 15 residues. CDR3 nucleotides: TGTGCCAGCAGCTTCATACAGGGACCCTACAATGAGCAGTTCTTC. Translation: CASSFIQGPYNEQFF.

CDR3 loop: CASSLGYTDTQYF. CDR3 nucleotide sequence: TGTGCCAGCAGTTTGGGCTACACAGATACGCAGTATTTT. The chain is built from TRBV28 and TRBJ2-3; no clear D. The CDR3 contains 13 residues. Germline V gene lookup returns CDR1 MDHEN and CDR2 SYDVKM. V gave up 3 bases and J gave up 2 bases, with 6 bases separating them.